This TCR beta chain came from a study of graft-versus-host responses after intestinal transplantation. Study-level findings and limits: Where graft-donor T cell macrochimerism was present, patients had high graft-versus-host to host-versus-graft clonal ratios in allografts.

The V gene's germline CDR1 is MNHEY and CDR2 SMNVEV (reference sequence). This CDR3 is built from 14 residues. V gave up 2 bases and J gave up 5 bases, with 13 bases separating them. As to this clone: Its antigen is as yet unknown.

Method: immunoSEQ multiplex PCR; TCRdb's copy keeps in-frame clones and lacks some. In the table there are roughly 120,000 clones, 90% to 95% of which are singletons. The rearrangement joins TRBV27 to TRBJ2-7, with D possibly being TRBD2 (5 bases). This receptor was obtained from a human donor who received an intestinal transplant. The sample was unstimulated CD8+ T cells sorted from spleen or lymph node cells, taken before intestinal transplant. The CDR3 bases are TGTGCCAGCAGTTTAGGACTTAGCACCCACGAGCAGTACTTC. Translated: CASSLGLSTHEQYF.